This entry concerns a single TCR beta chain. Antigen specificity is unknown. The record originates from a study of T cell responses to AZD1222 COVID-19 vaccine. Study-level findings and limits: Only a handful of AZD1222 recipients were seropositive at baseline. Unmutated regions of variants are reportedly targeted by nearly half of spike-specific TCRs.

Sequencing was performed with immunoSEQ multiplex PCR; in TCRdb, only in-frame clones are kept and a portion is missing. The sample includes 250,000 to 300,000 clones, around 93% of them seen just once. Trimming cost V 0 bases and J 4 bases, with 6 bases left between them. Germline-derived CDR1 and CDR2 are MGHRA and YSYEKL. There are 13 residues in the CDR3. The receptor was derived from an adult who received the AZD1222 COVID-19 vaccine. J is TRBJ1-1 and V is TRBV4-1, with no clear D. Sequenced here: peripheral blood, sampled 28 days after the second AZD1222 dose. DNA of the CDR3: TGCGCCAGCAGCCAAGATCGGAGCACTGAAGCTTTCTTT. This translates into CASSQDRSTEAFF.